These 20 T cell receptor beta chains share one sample of origin, sequenced in a study of blood T cell repertoires in COVID-19. Here immunoSEQ multiplex PCR was the method, and the copy in TCRdb shows in-frame clones only, minus some. The sample carries approximately 280,000 clones, around 88% recorded once. The source material was PBMCs or T cells enriched from blood (not recorded which). The receptor set was obtained from a middle-aged woman who had recovered from COVID-19.

V usage is TRBV7-9 and J usage is TRBJ2-1; 7 bases align to TRBD2. Trimming at V came to 7 bases and at J to 8 bases, leaving 14 bases not matched to a gene. The CDR3 covers 15 residues. Germline V gives CDR1 SEHNR, CDR2 FQNEAQ (reference sequence). DNA for the CDR3: TGTGCCAGCAACTCTCGGCGGGGCGGGAGTGATGAGCAGTTCTTC. Protein sequence: CASNSRRGGSDEQFF. Complete variable domain (other parts from reference TRBV7-9 and TRBJ2-1): DTGVSQNPRHKITKRGQNVTFRCDPISEHNRLYWYRQTLGQGPEFLTYFQNEAQLEKSRLLSDRFSAERPKGSFSTLEIQRTEQGDSAMYLCASNSRRGGSDEQFFGPGTRLTVL.

The rearrangement links TRBV7-8 to TRBJ2-1; maybe TRBD2 (6 bases). In germline, CDR1 is SGHVS, CDR2 FQNEAQ. V lost 2 bases and J lost 10, with 18 bases in between. CDR3 length: 15 amino acids. CDR3 loop: CASSLTEGKEGEQFF. In DNA form, the CDR3 reads TGTGCCAGCAGCTTAACGGAGGGGAAGGAAGGGGAGCAGTTCTTC.

This clone appeared a single time. The CDR3 reads CASSITGQGASQPQHF. The CDR3 nucleotides are TGTGCCAGTAGTATAACCGGACAGGGGGCCTCTCAGCCCCAGCATTTT. The chain uses TRBV19 and TRBJ1-5, with 11 positions matching TRBD1. Germline CDR1 LNHDA, CDR2 SQIVND (reference sequence). V gave up 2 bases and J gave up 6 bases; unmatched junction bases: 6. The CDR3 totals 16 residues.

The chain employs TRBV24-1 and TRBJ2-1, with TRBD2 identical over 13 bases. The CDR3 has 20 amino acids. V lost 3 bases to trimming and J lost 0 bases; unmatched junction nucleotides: 10. Germline V gene sequence: CDR1 KGHDR, CDR2 SFDVKD. The CDR3 DNA follows: TGTGCCACCAGTGATACCCTCGGGACTAGCGGGGTTGGCTCCTACAATGAGCAGTTCTTC. It yields the protein CATSDTLGTSGVGSYNEQFF.

The chain couples TRBV10-2 to TRBJ2-3; TRBD2 is a possible D gene (5 bases). This CDR3 has 13 amino acids. CDR1 and CDR2 (germline): WSHSY, SAAADI. Trimming stripped 5 bases from V and 6 bases from J, with 12 bases between. CDR3 nucleotide sequence: TGCGCCAGCAGTAGCGGTCACGCGGATACGCAGTATTTT. It yields the protein CASSSGHADTQYF.

A few counts support this clone. The rearrangement uses TRBV5-4 and TRBJ2-5; 12 positions match TRBD2. CDR3 length: 15 residues. The germline CDR1 and CDR2 sequences are SGHNT and YYREEE (reference sequence). V gave up 4 bases and J gave up 2 bases; unmatched junction bases: 3. The CDR3 protein is CASSETSGRQETQYF. The DNA of the CDR3 is TGTGCCAGCAGCGAGACTAGCGGGAGACAAGAGACCCAGTACTTC.

V and J are TRBV7-9 and TRBJ2-7; 12 positions agree with TRBD2. This CDR3 region has 16 residues. After removal of 3 bases from V and 7 bases from J, the junction contained 10 bases not matched to a gene. The germline V gene has CDR1 SEHNR and CDR2 FQNEAQ (reference sequence). DNA for the CDR3: TGTGCCAGCAGCTTCTCCGGACTAGCGGGACCTGGGGAGCAGTACTTC. Its protein is CASSFSGLAGPGEQYF.

V gene TRBV6-5 combines with J gene TRBJ1-5; possibly TRBD1 for D (6 bases). The germline CDR1 and CDR2 sequences are MNHEY and SVGAGI. This CDR3 spans 15 amino acids. V shed 5 bases and J shed 2 bases, with 13 bases lying between them. CDR3 loop: CASSTGPGGNQPQHF. DNA of the CDR3: TGTGCCAGCAGTACAGGGCCAGGGGGCAATCAGCCCCAGCATTTT.

CDR3 amino acids: CATSDPGNGNQPQHF. Written as DNA, the CDR3 is TGTGCCACCAGTGACCCGGGGAACGGCAATCAGCCCCAGCATTTT. The rearrangement uses TRBV24-1 and TRBJ1-5; D is ambiguous. V was trimmed by 4 bases and J by 2 bases, leaving 11 bases between them. The germline gives CDR1 KGHDR, CDR2 SFDVKD. The CDR3 is 15 residues long.

V usage is TRBV6-4 and J usage is TRBJ2-2; D not certain. The CDR3 covers 14 residues. V lost 6 bases and J lost 2, with 10 bases in between. In germline, CDR1 is MRHNA, CDR2 SNTAGT. CDR3 amino acids: CASSAQINTGELFF. The CDR3 DNA reads TGTGCCAGCAGCGCCCAGATTAACACCGGGGAGCTGTTTTTT.

This clone was seen only once. The V call is TRBV28, the J call TRBJ2-5; D is uncertain. This CDR3 is built from 13 residues. Germline CDR1 and CDR2: MDHEN and SYDVKM. The V end was cut by 2 bases, the J end by 4 bases, with 8 bases between. The CDR3 spells CASSLGWRETQYF. Here the CDR3 DNA reads TGTGCCAGCAGTTTAGGGTGGAGAGAGACCCAGTACTTC.

V is TRBV2 and J is TRBJ1-5; D is unclear. Germline V lookup: CDR1 SNHLY, CDR2 FYNNEI. The ends were cut back, 1 base at V and 0 bases at J, with 7 bases in the middle. The CDR3 totals 15 residues. The CDR3 reads CASSEGRNSNQPQHF. DNA for the CDR3: TGTGCCAGCAGTGAAGGGAGAAATAGCAATCAGCCCCAGCATTTT.

In the case of this clone: Within the sample, other DNA sequences also encode this same CDR3. The chain recombines TRBV28 with TRBJ1-1; D unclear. CDR1 and CDR2 from the germline V gene are MDHEN and SYDVKM. CDR3 length: 13 residues. V lost 2 bases, J lost 1 base, and 5 bases lay in between. CDR3 nucleotides: TGTGCCAGCAGTTTACCCGGGAACACTGAAGCTTTCTTT. This gives the protein CASSLPGNTEAFF.

The chain recombines TRBV30 with TRBJ2-3; 7 nucleotides match TRBD1. The germline V gene has CDR1 GTSNPN and CDR2 SVGIG (reference sequence). CDR3 size: 13 residues. With 8 bases clipped from V and 2 bases from J, the junction kept 7 bases outside the gene matches. CDR3 residues: CARSRGYTDTQYF. CDR3 sequence (DNA): TGTGCCCGCAGCAGGGGGTACACAGATACGCAGTATTTT.

The CDR3 reads CASSPPGTGRRSPLHF. The CDR3 nucleotides are TGTGCCAGCAGCCCTCCCGGGACAGGGCGGCGATCACCCCTCCACTTT. The genes are TRBV28 and TRBJ1-6; 9 bases agree with TRBD1. Germline lookup yields CDR1 MDHEN and CDR2 SYDVKM. Trimming at V came to 6 bases and at J to 10 bases, leaving 13 bases not matched to a gene. The CDR3 has 16 residues.

CDR3 protein: CASSSRGVAGSTDTQYF. Here the CDR3 DNA reads TGCGCCAGCAGCTCTCGAGGGGTAGCGGGAAGCACAGATACGCAGTATTTT. J is TRBJ2-3 and V is TRBV5-1, with TRBD2 matching 8 bases. The germline gives CDR1 SGHRS, CDR2 YFSETQ. V was pared by 3 bases and J by 0 bases, with 9 bases of the junction left unmatched. The CDR3 is 17 residues long. The entire variable domain, with the rest obtained from reference TRBV5-1 and TRBJ2-3, is as follows: KAGVTQTPRYLIKTRGQQVTLSCSPISGHRSVSWYQQTPGQGLQFLFEYFSETQRNKGNFPGRFSGRQFSNSRSEMNVSTLELGDSALYLCASSSRGVAGSTDTQYFGPGTRLTVL.

The chain couples TRBV2 to TRBJ2-2, with D perhaps TRBD1 (6 bases). Trimming pared 6 bases from V and 6 bases from J, leaving 11 bases between. In germline, CDR1 is SNHLY, CDR2 FYNNEI. The CDR3 contains 13 residues. The DNA of the CDR3 is TGTGCCAGCAGAACAGGGTGGGCCGGGGAGCTGTTTTTT. As protein: CASRTGWAGELFF.

V usage is TRBV6-2 or TRBV6-3 and J usage is TRBJ2-2, with D unresolved. From germline, CDR1 is MNHEY and CDR2 SVGEGT. The length of the CDR3 is 15 residues. V lost 3 bases and J 0 bases, leaving 8 bases between the germline ends. CDR3 DNA sequence: TGTGCCAGCAGTTATGCACTGCCGAACACCGGGGAGCTGTTTTTT. Translated, it gives CASSYALPNTGELFF.

This clone was found once. This chain links TRBV6-2 or TRBV6-3 with TRBJ1-5; D ambiguous. Germline lookup yields CDR1 MNHEY and CDR2 SVGEGT. Trimming took off 0 bases at V and 1 base at J, with 13 bases between the two ends. CDR3 length: 17 amino acids. The CDR3 spells CASSYSNRGGSNQPQHF. CDR3 nucleotide sequence: TGTGCCAGCAGTTACTCGAACCGGGGTGGCAGCAATCAGCCCCAGCATTTT.

The chain combines TRBV7-9 with TRBJ2-1, with 9 bases matching TRBD2. Germline V lookup: CDR1 SEHNR, CDR2 FQNEAQ (reference sequence). Losses at the gene ends were 4 bases for V and 12 bases for J; bases not matched to a gene: 13. The CDR3 loop spans 15 amino acids. This CDR3 reads CASSSGLARAHGQFF. CDR3 DNA: TGTGCCAGCAGCTCCGGACTAGCGAGGGCCCATGGGCAGTTCTTC.